This T cell receptor beta chain was retrieved from a study of cytomegalovirus exposure and HLA in healthy donors. Overall study: Earlier results showed approximately 110 million unique TCR beta sequences derived from approximately 170 million T cells.

V lost 4 bases and J 3 bases, leaving 16 bases between the germline ends. This CDR3 is built from 17 residues. Germline V CDR1 and CDR2: SEHNR, FQNEAQ (reference sequence). Note on this clone: Its antigen remains unknown.

The PCR ran on 60 Vbeta and 13 Jbeta primers. In the original workflow: In a later analysis, around 10 million of 83 million or so unique beta chains occurred in at least two donors. Sequencing used immunoSEQ multiplex PCR; TCRdb keeps in-frame clones, though not all of them. Clonal size and the V and J genes are those of that table, whereas D and trimming came from the DNA. In the table there are roughly 190,000 clones, around 77% of which are singletons. Overall study results and limits: Analyzed later, association rates of TCRs varied across HLA loci, with DRB1 most and HLA-C fewest.

Material: PBMCs. J is TRBJ1-6 and V is TRBV7-9; perhaps TRBD1 as D (5 bases). This receptor was identified in a woman aged 18-35 years in good health and CMV-seronegative. CDR3 loop: CASSSRERGGYNSPLHF. For the CDR3, the DNA is TGTGCCAGCAGCTCGCGTGAAAGGGGCGGCTATAATTCACCCCTCCACTTT.